Listed here are 32 T cell receptor beta chains from one sample, sequenced in a study of patients and donors after allogeneic stem cell transplantation. TCRdb ran MiXCR on the RT-PCR reads and lists one entry per CDR3 protein. The table lists around 200,000 distinct CDR3 sequences, 35% to 45% of them singletons. What was sequenced was blood, either unsorted or a sorted T cell fraction (not recorded which). These receptors were taken from a human donor who was either an allogeneic HSCT recipient or a stem cell or donor lymphocyte infusion donor (not recorded which). It is not recorded whose cells these are; they may come from a transplant donor.

The gene calls are TRBV6-5 and TRBJ1-5; tentative D call: TRBD1 (5 bases). V shed 4 bases and J shed 12 bases, with 10 bases lying between them. Germline V gene sequence: CDR1 MNHEY, CDR2 SVGAGI. This CDR3 has 11 amino acids. The CDR3 nucleotides read TGTGCCAGCAGTTCTGGGGGTCTCCAGCATTTT. Translated, it gives CASSSGGLQHF.

This clonotype was seen only a few times. The chain uses TRBV6-2 or TRBV6-3 and TRBJ1-1; D is unresolved. The length of the CDR3 is 11 residues. Trimming took off 6 bases at V and 11 bases at J, with 13 bases between the two ends. The V gene's germline CDR1 is MNHEY and CDR2 SVGEGT. The CDR3 DNA follows: TGTGCCAGCAGGACCCCCGGGCGGGCTTTCTTT. Protein product: CASRTPGRAFF.

This sequence joins TRBV4-2 and TRBJ1-2; a weak D match, TRBD1 (6 bases). There are 15 residues in the CDR3. V was trimmed by 1 base and J by 4 bases, leaving 13 bases between them. CDR1 and CDR2 from the germline V gene are LGHNA and YNFKEQ. CDR3 DNA: TGTGCCAGCAGCCAAGGGCGGGGGGCGGCCTATGGCTACACCTTC. This codes for CASSQGRGAAYGYTF.

This chain connects TRBV6-1 to TRBJ1-2; tentatively, D is TRBD1 (6 bases). Per germline, CDR1 MNHNS and CDR2 SASEGT. The CDR3 has 14 amino acids. V shed 0 bases and J shed 5 bases, with 10 bases lying between them. CDR3: CASSEAWGTYGYTF. The CDR3 DNA sequence: TGTGCCAGCAGTGAAGCGTGGGGGACATATGGCTACACCTTC.

This clonotype turned up a few times. This chain connects TRBV25-1 to TRBJ1-2; 10 nucleotides align to TRBD1. V shed 2 bases and J 2 bases; nucleotides not matched to a gene: 8. Germline CDR1 and CDR2: MGHDK and SYGVNS. The CDR3 spans 17 residues. CDR3 in DNA: TGTGCCAGCAGTGAACAAATTCCGGGACAGGGGAACTATGGCTACACCTTC. This encodes CASSEQIPGQGNYGYTF.

This clonotype was counted a few times. The V and J genes are TRBV28 and TRBJ1-1; D is possibly TRBD1 (6 bases). This CDR3 is 16 amino acids long. Trimming removed 2 bases at V and 3 bases at J, with 16 bases between. Germline V gives CDR1 MDHEN, CDR2 SYDVKM. CDR3 in amino acids: CASSLRAGVSYTEAFF. In nucleotides, the CDR3 is TGTGCCAGCAGTTTACGCGCAGGGGTGTCGTACACTGAAGCTTTCTTT.

This clonotype was counted ten times or more. The chain employs TRBV25-1 and TRBJ1-2; D is perhaps TRBD1 (6 bases). Germline CDR1 and CDR2: MGHDK and SYGVNS. The length of the CDR3 is 13 residues. V lost 3 bases to trimming and J lost 3 bases, with 8 bases between them. DNA for the CDR3: TGTGCCAGCAGTGATTGGACAGACTATGGCTACACCTTC. Residues: CASSDWTDYGYTF.

In this sample, this clonotype turned up a few times. The chain recombines TRBV5-1 with TRBJ1-2; D perhaps matches TRBD1 (5 bases). The V gene lost 4 bases and the J gene lost 3 bases, with 16 bases spanning the gap. The CDR3 spans 15 residues. The germline CDR1 and CDR2 sequences are SGHRS and YFSETQ. The CDR3 sequence is CASSTGVPGHYGYTF. CDR3 DNA: TGCGCCAGCAGCACTGGGGTGCCGGGACACTATGGCTACACCTTC.

This clonotype was detected only once. The chain links TRBV24-1 to TRBJ1-4; 10 bases align to TRBD1. V was pared by 2 bases and J by 8 bases, with 4 bases of the junction left unmatched. Per germline, CDR1 KGHDR and CDR2 SFDVKD. This CDR3 is built from 15 residues. CDR3 in DNA: TGTGCCACCAGTGATTCTCGACAGGGGGCAGAAAAACTGTTTTTT. Protein: CATSDSRQGAEKLFF.

V gene TRBV6-5 combines with J gene TRBJ1-1; D is unresolved. This CDR3 contains 13 residues. Germline V gene lookup returns CDR1 MNHEY and CDR2 SVGAGI. Trimming shortened V by 0 bases and J by 7 bases, and 9 bases separated the two germline ends. CDR3 loop: CASSYSGGIEAFF. For the CDR3, the DNA is TGTGCCAGCAGTTACTCAGGAGGGATTGAAGCTTTCTTT.

This clonotype was counted between two and nine times. The rearrangement links TRBV24-1 to TRBJ2-1; D is unclear. Germline CDR1 is KGHDR and CDR2 is SFDVKD. V shed 9 bases and J shed 0 bases, with 11 bases lying between them. The CDR3 contains 14 residues. Here the CDR3 reads CATQEASSYNEQFF. CDR3 coding DNA: TGTGCCACCCAAGAGGCGAGCTCCTACAATGAGCAGTTCTTC.

This chain uses TRBV29-1 with TRBJ2-7; D gene unclear. V dropped 1 base and J dropped 3 bases, with 7 bases sitting between them. CDR1 and CDR2 from the germline V gene are SQVTM and ANQGSEA. This CDR3 contains 12 residues. The CDR3 region has the DNA TGCAGCGTTGAAGGTTTGGGCTACGAGCAGTACTTC. The encoded protein is CSVEGLGYEQYF.

This chain connects TRBV5-1 to TRBJ2-7, with unresolved D. The V gene's germline CDR1 is SGHRS and CDR2 YFSETQ. The CDR3 sequence is 14 residues long. The ends were cut back, 7 bases at V and 0 bases at J, with 14 bases in the middle. The CDR3 spells CASRAGFSSYEQYF. CDR3 DNA sequence: TGCGCCAGCCGGGCAGGTTTTAGCTCCTACGAGCAGTACTTC.

This clonotype appeared many times. The chain is built from TRBV5-1 and TRBJ1-2, with D possibly TRBD1 on 5 matching bases. CDR3 length: 13 residues. The V gene's germline CDR1 is SGHRS and CDR2 YFSETQ. V lost 1 base and J 3 bases, leaving 7 bases between the germline ends. CDR3 amino acids: CASSLQGDYGYTF. DNA for the CDR3: TGCGCCAGCAGCTTGCAGGGTGACTATGGCTACACCTTC. Variable domain in full (rest from reference TRBV5-1 and TRBJ1-2): KAGVTQTPRYLIKTRGQQVTLSCSPISGHRSVSWYQQTPGQGLQFLFEYFSETQRNKGNFPGRFSGRQFSNSRSEMNVSTLELGDSALYLCASSLQGDYGYTFGSGTRLTVV.

CDR3 nucleotides: TGCGCCAGCAGCAAAAGACAGGGAAGGGATGAGCAGTTCTTC. It translates to CASSKRQGRDEQFF. The chain carries TRBV5-1 and TRBJ2-1; TRBD1 aligns across 7 bases. The V gene's germline CDR1 is SGHRS and CDR2 YFSETQ. The V and J ends lost 4 bases and 8 bases, in that order; junction bases with no gene match: 9. This CDR3 has 14 residues.

This chain joins TRBV29-1 and TRBJ1-1; D gene unclear. This CDR3 is 12 amino acids long. From germline, CDR1 is SQVTM and CDR2 ANQGSEA. Deletions cut 2 bases from V and 6 bases from J, with 10 bases between. The CDR3 DNA is TGCAGCGTTGAACTCAGTATCGCTGAAGCTTTCTTT. It specifies CSVELSIAEAFF.

The genes are TRBV2 and TRBJ1-1; D not certain. The CDR3 extends over 15 amino acids. V was shortened by 3 bases and J by 0 bases, with 11 bases between the two germline ends. Germline V gene data show CDR1 as SNHLY and CDR2 as FYNNEI. The CDR3 DNA reads as TGTGCCAGCAGTGACGGGGAGGCGATGAACACTGAAGCTTTCTTT. It is translated as CASSDGEAMNTEAFF.

This clonotype was picked up a small number of times. This CDR3 reads CASRPVGPMNTEAFF. CDR3 coding DNA: TGTGCCAGCAGGCCTGTTGGGCCGATGAACACTGAAGCTTTCTTT. The chain links TRBV12-3 or TRBV12-4 to TRBJ1-1; D is ambiguous. Trimming took off 6 bases at V and 0 bases at J, with 14 bases between the two ends. The CDR3 sequence is 15 residues long.

The rearrangement uses TRBV10-1 and TRBJ2-7; a weak D match, TRBD1 (6 bases). This CDR3 is 13 amino acids long. V lost 2 bases, J lost 5 bases, and 10 bases lay in between. Germline lookup yields CDR1 WNHNN and CDR2 SYGVQD (reference sequence). CDR3 DNA: TGCGCCAGCAGTGAGACAGGGTCCCACGAGCAGTACTTC. Translating it yields CASSETGSHEQYF.

The CDR3 loop is CASARGQLNTEAFF. The CDR3 bases are TGTGCCAGCGCCCGGGGACAGTTGAACACTGAAGCTTTCTTT. V usage is TRBV7-9 and J usage is TRBJ1-1; 7 bases agree with TRBD1. Germline V gives CDR1 SEHNR, CDR2 FQNEAQ (reference sequence). The CDR3 runs 14 residues. The trim removed 8 bases at V and 0 bases at J, leaving 6 bases unmatched.

The chain recombines TRBV20-1 with TRBJ2-7; possibly TRBD2 for D (5 bases). This CDR3 has 12 residues. Trimming pared 6 bases from V and 4 bases from J, leaving 13 bases between. CDR1 is DFQATT, CDR2 SNEGSKA, per germline (reference sequence). As DNA, the CDR3 is TGCAGTGCCCTTACGTGGGAGTACGAGCAGTACTTC. Its protein is CSALTWEYEQYF.

V and J are TRBV7-8 and TRBJ2-1; D is unclear. CDR3 length: 11 residues. The germline CDR1 and CDR2 sequences are SGHVS and FQNEAQ. V shed 3 bases and J shed 5 bases, with 2 bases lying between them. CDR3 in DNA: TGTGCCAGCAGCTTGAACAATGAGCAGTTCTTC. Translation: CASSLNNEQFF.

The rearrangement links TRBV12-3 or TRBV12-4 to TRBJ2-7, with D unresolved. V was pared by 6 bases and J by 0 bases, with 9 bases between. The CDR3 extends over 13 amino acids. CDR3 bases: TGTGCCAGCAGCCTACGTCACTCCTACGAGCAGTACTTC. Translation gives CASSLRHSYEQYF.

The CDR3 DNA follows: TGTGCCAGCAGCTTAGTTTCGTTAGCGGGGGACGGGGAGACCCAGTACTTC. It translates to CASSLVSLAGDGETQYF. The rearrangement joins TRBV7-2 to TRBJ2-5; 9 nucleotides agree with TRBD2. There are 17 residues in the CDR3. Germline CDR1 SGHTA, CDR2 FQGNSA. The ends lost 1 base at V and 5 bases at J; junction bases unmatched: 11.

The rearrangement uses TRBV27 and TRBJ2-3; 15 nucleotides align to TRBD2. Looked up from germline, CDR1 is MNHEY and CDR2 is SMNVEV (reference sequence). V was clipped by 9 bases and J by 1 base; unmatched bases: 11. This CDR3 is 18 amino acids long. In nucleotides, the CDR3 is TGTGCCAGATTAGAAGGACTAGCGGGGGGGCCGGGCACAGATACGCAGTATTTT. It is translated as CARLEGLAGGPGTDTQYF.

The V and J genes are TRBV4-3 and TRBJ1-1, with D unclear. CDR3 length: 19 residues. V was shortened by 1 base and J by 3 bases, with 24 bases between the two germline ends. CDR1 and CDR2 (germline): LGHNA, YSLEER. CDR3 residues: CASSQGRPDRRWWDTEAFF. The CDR3 bases are TGCGCCAGCAGCCAAGGTAGGCCAGACCGCCGTTGGTGGGACACTGAAGCTTTCTTT.

This clonotype was detected a few times. This sequence joins TRBV5-1 and TRBJ2-5; D is tentatively TRBD1 or TRBD2 (5 bases each). Between the trimmed V and J ends, which lost 0 bases and 7 bases, there was a span of 16 bases. Per the germline V gene, CDR1 is SGHRS and CDR2 is YFSETQ. The CDR3 length is 15 residues. The CDR3 here is CASSLGGNSLGTQYF. The CDR3 DNA follows: TGCGCCAGCAGCTTGGGGGGGAACAGCCTTGGGACCCAGTACTTC.

The V gene is TRBV20-1, the J gene TRBJ1-2; no clear D. The germline gives CDR1 DFQATT, CDR2 SNEGSKA (reference sequence). Trimming stripped 1 base from V and 4 bases from J, with 10 bases between. CDR3 length equals 13 residues. In DNA, the CDR3 is TGCAGTGCTAGAGGGGTCAGTCTCTATGGCTACACCTTC. It translates to CSARGVSLYGYTF.

J is TRBJ1-1 and V is TRBV5-5, with D perhaps TRBD1 (5 bases). This CDR3 has 14 residues. Between the trimmed V and J ends, which lost 3 bases and 0 bases, there was a span of 9 bases. In germline, CDR1 is SGHKS, CDR2 YYEKEE (reference sequence). The DNA for the CDR3 is TGTGCCAGCAGCTACCGGGACCTGAACACTGAAGCTTTCTTT. This translates into CASSYRDLNTEAFF.

The V and J genes are TRBV5-8 and TRBJ1-6; D remains unclear. Germline CDR1 is SGHTS and CDR2 is YDEGEE. CDR3 size: 16 residues. Trimming took 4 bases from V and 9 from J, leaving 20 bases between them. The CDR3 nucleotides are TGTGCCAGCAGCCCCCCCGGAGGACCCTGGGGTTCACCCCTCCACTTT. Translation gives CASSPPGGPWGSPLHF. The full variable domain, its missing parts supplied by reference TRBV5-8 and TRBJ1-6, is EAGVTQSPTHLIKTRGQQATLRCSPISGHTSVYWYQQALGLGLQFLLWYDEGEERNRGNFPPRFSGRQFPNYSSELNVNALELEDSALYLCASSPPGGPWGSPLHFGNGTRLTVT.

The gene calls are TRBV27 and TRBJ2-1, with 9 bases identical to TRBD2. Trimming at V came to 7 bases and at J to 4 bases, leaving 11 bases not matched to a gene. CDR1 and CDR2 from the germline V gene are MNHEY and SMNVEV (reference sequence). The CDR3 sequence is 16 residues long. The CDR3 loop is CASTPRRAGGYNEQFF. CDR3 coding DNA: TGTGCCAGCACCCCCCGACGGGCGGGGGGGTACAATGAGCAGTTCTTC.

The gene calls are TRBV5-1 and TRBJ1-1, with unresolved D. V was trimmed by 4 bases and J by 2 bases, leaving 12 bases between them. Looked up from germline, CDR1 is SGHRS and CDR2 is YFSETQ. CDR3 size: 14 residues. CDR3 region: CASSARESNTEAFF. CDR3 in DNA: TGCGCCAGCAGCGCGAGGGAGAGCAACACTGAAGCTTTCTTT. The whole variable domain, filled in from reference TRBV5-1 and TRBJ1-1, reads KAGVTQTPRYLIKTRGQQVTLSCSPISGHRSVSWYQQTPGQGLQFLFEYFSETQRNKGNFPGRFSGRQFSNSRSEMNVSTLELGDSALYLCASSARESNTEAFFGQGTRLTVV.